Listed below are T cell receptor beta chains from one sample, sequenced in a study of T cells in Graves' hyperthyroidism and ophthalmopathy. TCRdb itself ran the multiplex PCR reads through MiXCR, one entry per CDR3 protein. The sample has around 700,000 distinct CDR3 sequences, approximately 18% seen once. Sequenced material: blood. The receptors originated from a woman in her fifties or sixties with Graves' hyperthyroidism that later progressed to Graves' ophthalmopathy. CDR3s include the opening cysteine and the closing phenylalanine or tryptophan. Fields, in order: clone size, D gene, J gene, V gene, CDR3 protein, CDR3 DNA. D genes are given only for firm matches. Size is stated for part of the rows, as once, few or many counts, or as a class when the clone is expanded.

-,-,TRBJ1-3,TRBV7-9,CASSYDVSLNLRNTIYF,TGTGCCAGCAGCTATGACGTTTCGTTAAACTTGAGAAACACCATATATTTT
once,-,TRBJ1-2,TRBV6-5,CASSYAWDLNYGYTF,TGTGCCAGCAGTTACGCCTGGGACCTTAACTATGGCTACACCTTC
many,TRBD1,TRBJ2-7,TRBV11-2,CASSLGPGQGAREQYF,TGTGCCAGCAGCTTAGGGCCGGGACAGGGGGCGCGGGAGCAGTACTTC
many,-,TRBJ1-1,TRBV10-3,CAISDAGEAFF,TGTGCCATCAGTGACGCGGGTGAAGCTTTCTTT
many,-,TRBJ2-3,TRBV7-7,CASSPVSLVGHGTQYF,TGTGCTAGCAGCCCCGTCAGTCTAGTGGGACATGGTACGCAGTATTTT
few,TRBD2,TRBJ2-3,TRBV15,CATSREGTSGGWGTDTQYF,TGTGCCACCAGCAGAGAAGGGACTAGCGGGGGTTGGGGCACAGATACGCAGTATTTT
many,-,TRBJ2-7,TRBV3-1,CASSQDLGEAYEQYF,TGTGCCAGCAGCCAAGATTTGGGGGAGGCCTACGAGCAGTACTTC
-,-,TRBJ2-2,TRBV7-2,CASSLVEVDTGELFF,TGTGCCAGCAGCTTAGTGGAGGTCGACACCGGGGAGCTGTTTTTT
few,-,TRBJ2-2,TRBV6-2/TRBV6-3,CASSPGPTKGTGELFF,TGTGCCAGCAGTCCCGGGCCAACGAAGGGCACCGGGGAGCTGTTTTTT
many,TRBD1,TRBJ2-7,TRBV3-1,CASSQRQGSYEQYF,TGTGCCAGCAGCCAAAGACAGGGGTCCTACGAGCAGTACTTC
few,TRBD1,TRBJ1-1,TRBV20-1,CSASGQLITEAFF,TGCAGTGCCTCGGGACAGCTGATCACTGAAGCTTTCTTT
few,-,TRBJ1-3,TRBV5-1,CASSLSGRNTIYF,TGCGCCAGCAGCTTGTCAGGGAGAAACACCATATATTTT
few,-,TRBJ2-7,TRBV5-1,CASRVGMEVYEQYF,TGCGCCAGCCGTGTAGGGATGGAGGTCTACGAGCAGTACTTC
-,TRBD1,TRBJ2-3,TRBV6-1,CASSRQGHTQYF,TGTGCCAGCAGTCGACAGGGGCATACGCAGTATTTT
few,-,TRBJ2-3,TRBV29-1,CSVDTSGRLDTQYF,TGCAGCGTTGATACCTCCGGACGGCTGGATACGCAGTATTTT
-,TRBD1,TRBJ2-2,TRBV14,CASSHRQGARITGELFF,TGTGCCAGCAGCCACCGGCAGGGGGCGAGGATCACCGGGGAGCTGTTTTTT
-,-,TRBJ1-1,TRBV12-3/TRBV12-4,CASSIWTQDEGAFF,TGTGCCAGCAGTATCTGGACTCAGGACGAGGGAGCTTTCTTT
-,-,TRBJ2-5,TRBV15,CATSRDVPGTQYF,TGTGCCACCAGCAGAGACGTCCCGGGGACCCAGTACTTC
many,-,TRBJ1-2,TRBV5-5,CASSLAPGHGYTF,TGTGCCAGCAGCTTGGCCCCAGGGCATGGCTACACCTTC
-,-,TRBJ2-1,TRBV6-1,CASNPGVEQFF,TGTGCCAGTAACCCGGGGGTTGAGCAGTTCTTC
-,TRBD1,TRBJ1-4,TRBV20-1,CSASMTGDKLFF,TGCAGTGCTAGTATGACAGGGGACAAACTGTTTTTT
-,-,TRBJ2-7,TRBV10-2,CASSDRGTSYEQYF,TGCGCCAGCAGTGACAGGGGGACTTCCTACGAGCAGTACTTC
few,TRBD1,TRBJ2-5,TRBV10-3,CAINSDRVRETQYF,TGTGCCATCAATAGCGACAGGGTTCGAGAGACCCAGTACTTC
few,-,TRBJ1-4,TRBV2,CASSEGRPNEKLFF,TGTGCCAGCAGTGAGGGTCGACCTAATGAAAAACTGTTTTTT
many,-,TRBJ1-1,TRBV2,CASSDERGIVTEAFF,TGTGCCAGCAGTGATGAGAGAGGGATCGTCACTGAAGCTTTCTTT
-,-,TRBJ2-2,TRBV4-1,CASSPVGSPRGELFF,TGCGCCAGCAGCCCCGTTGGGAGTCCCAGAGGGGAGCTGTTTTTT
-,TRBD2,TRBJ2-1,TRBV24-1,CATSDRGVHKPLSYNEQFF,TGTGCCACCAGTGATCGGGGGGTACATAAACCTCTTTCCTACAATGAGCAGTTCTTC
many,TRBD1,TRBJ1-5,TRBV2,CASRPGQTDNQPQHF,TGTGCCAGCAGACCGGGACAGACCGACAATCAGCCCCAGCATTTT
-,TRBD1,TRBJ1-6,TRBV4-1,CASSQRTGDNSPLHF,TGCGCCAGCAGCCAGAGGACAGGGGATAATTCACCCCTCCACTTT
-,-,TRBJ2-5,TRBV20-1,CSARDVETQYF,TGCAGTGCTAGAGACGTCGAGACCCAGTACTTC
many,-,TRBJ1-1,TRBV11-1,CASSLGYRRTEAFF,TGTGCCAGCAGCTTAGGGTACAGAAGAACTGAAGCTTTCTTT